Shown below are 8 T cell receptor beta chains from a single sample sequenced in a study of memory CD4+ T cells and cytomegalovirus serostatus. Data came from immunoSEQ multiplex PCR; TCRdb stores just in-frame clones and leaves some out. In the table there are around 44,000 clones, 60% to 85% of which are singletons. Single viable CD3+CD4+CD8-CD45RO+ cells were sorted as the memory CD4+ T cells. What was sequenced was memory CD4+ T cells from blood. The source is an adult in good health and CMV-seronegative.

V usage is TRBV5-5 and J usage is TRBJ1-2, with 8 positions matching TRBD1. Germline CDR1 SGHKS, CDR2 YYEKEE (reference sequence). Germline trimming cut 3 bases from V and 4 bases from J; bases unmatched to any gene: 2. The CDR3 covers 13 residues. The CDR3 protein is CASSSGGAYGYTF. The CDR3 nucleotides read TGTGCCAGCAGCTCAGGGGGCGCCTATGGCTACACCTTC.

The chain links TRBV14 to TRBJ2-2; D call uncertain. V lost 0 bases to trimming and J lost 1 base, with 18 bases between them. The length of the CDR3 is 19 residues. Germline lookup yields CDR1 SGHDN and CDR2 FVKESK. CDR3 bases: TGTGCCAGCAGCCAAGAGAAAAGCGAGGCCAGGCGGAACACCGGGGAGCTGTTTTTT. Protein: CASSQEKSEARRNTGELFF.

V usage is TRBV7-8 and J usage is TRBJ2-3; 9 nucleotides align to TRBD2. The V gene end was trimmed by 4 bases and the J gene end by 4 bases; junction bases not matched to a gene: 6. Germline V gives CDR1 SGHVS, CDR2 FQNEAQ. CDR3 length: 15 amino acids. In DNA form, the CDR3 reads TGTGCCAGCAGCTCACCGGGACTAGCAGCAGATACGCAGTATTTT. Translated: CASSSPGLAADTQYF.

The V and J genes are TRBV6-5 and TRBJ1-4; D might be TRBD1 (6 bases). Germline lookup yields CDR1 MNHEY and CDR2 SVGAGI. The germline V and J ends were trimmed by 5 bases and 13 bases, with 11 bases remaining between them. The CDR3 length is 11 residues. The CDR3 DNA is TGTGCCAGCAGTGGGAAGGGGGGACTGTTTTTT. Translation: CASSGKGGLFF.

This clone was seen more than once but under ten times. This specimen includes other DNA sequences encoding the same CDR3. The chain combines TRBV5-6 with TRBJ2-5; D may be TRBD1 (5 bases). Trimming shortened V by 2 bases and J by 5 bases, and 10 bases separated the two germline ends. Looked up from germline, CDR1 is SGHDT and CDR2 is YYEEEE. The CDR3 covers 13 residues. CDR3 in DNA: TGTGCCAGCAGCTTAGGGGTGGGGGAGACCCAGTACTTC. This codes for CASSLGVGETQYF.

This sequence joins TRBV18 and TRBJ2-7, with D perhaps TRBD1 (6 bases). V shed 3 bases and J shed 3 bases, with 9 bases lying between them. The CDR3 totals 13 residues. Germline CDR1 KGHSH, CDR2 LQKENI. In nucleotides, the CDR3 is TGTGCCAGCTCACCCTCGACAGGCTACGAGCAGTACTTC. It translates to CASSPSTGYEQYF.

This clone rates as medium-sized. The CDR3 protein is CASRLGRDALPDSPLHF. The DNA for the CDR3 is TGTGCAAGTCGCTTAGGCCGGGACGCACTCCCGGATTCACCCCTCCACTTT. The chain couples TRBV12-2 to TRBJ1-6. TRBV12-2 is labeled a pseudogene. The CDR3 extends over 17 amino acids.

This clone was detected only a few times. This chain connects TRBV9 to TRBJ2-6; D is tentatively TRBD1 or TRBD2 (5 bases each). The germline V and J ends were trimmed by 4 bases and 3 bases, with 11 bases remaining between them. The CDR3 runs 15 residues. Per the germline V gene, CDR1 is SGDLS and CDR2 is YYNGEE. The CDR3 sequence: CASSPGALGANVLTF. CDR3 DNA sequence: TGTGCCAGCAGCCCCGGGGCGCTTGGGGCCAACGTCCTGACTTTC. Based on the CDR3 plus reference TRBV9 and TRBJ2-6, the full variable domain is DSGVTQTPKHLITATGQRVTLRCSPRSGDLSVYWYQQSLDQGLQFLIQYYNGEERAKGNILERFSAQQFPDLHSELNLSSLELGDSALYFCASSPGALGANVLTFGAGSRLTVL.